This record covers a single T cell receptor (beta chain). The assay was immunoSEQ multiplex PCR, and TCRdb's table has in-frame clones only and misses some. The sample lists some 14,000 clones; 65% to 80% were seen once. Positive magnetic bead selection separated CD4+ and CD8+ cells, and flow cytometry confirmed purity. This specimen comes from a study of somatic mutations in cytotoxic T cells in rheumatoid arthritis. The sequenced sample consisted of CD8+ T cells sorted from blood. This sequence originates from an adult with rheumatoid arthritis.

The CDR3 region has the DNA TGTGCCAGCAGCGTAGCCCCCCGGTCCGAGCAGTACTTC. Its protein is CASSVAPRSEQYF. This chain joins TRBV9 and TRBJ2-7; D is unclear. With 0 bases removed from V and 6 bases from J, the gap between germline ends came to 10 bases. The CDR3 extends over 13 amino acids. Germline V gene sequence: CDR1 SGDLS, CDR2 YYNGEE.